A single sample is the source of the 14 T cell receptor beta chains below, sequenced in a study of blood T cells in healthy people across ages. Combining a sample-barcoded 5' primer with a J-beta primer mix, a second PCR ran for roughly 6 to 12 cycles. MiXCR was run by TCRdb on the 5' RACE reads, yielding one entry per CDR3 protein. The sample yields about 900,000 distinct CDR3 sequences, about 48% seen once. Sequenced input: blood. These TCRs come from a man aged 30-40 years in good health.

The rearrangement links TRBV20-1 to TRBJ2-1, with 9 bases aligning to TRBD2. This CDR3 comprises 15 residues. With 1 base clipped from V and 7 bases from J, the junction kept 8 bases outside the gene matches. Germline CDR1 and CDR2: DFQATT and SNEGSKA (reference sequence). The CDR3 protein is CSARARGGAGNEQFF. CDR3 bases: TGCAGTGCTAGAGCCCGCGGGGGGGCAGGGAATGAGCAGTTCTTC.

V gene TRBV11-3 combines with J gene TRBJ2-1; either TRBD1 or TRBD2 may supply D (6 bases each). Germline values: CDR1 SGHNT, CDR2 YENEEA. The germline V and J ends were trimmed by 8 bases and 0 bases, with 17 bases remaining between them. The CDR3 is 16 amino acids. The CDR3 reads CASLSGGSLSYNEQFF. The DNA for the CDR3 is TGTGCCAGCCTATCCGGGGGCTCCCTCTCCTACAATGAGCAGTTCTTC. Full variable domain (remainder filled in from reference TRBV11-3 and TRBJ2-1): EAGVVQSPRYKIIEKKQPVAFWCNPISGHNTLYWYLQNLGQGPELLIRYENEEAVDDSQLPKDRFSAERLKGVDSTLKIQPAELGDSAVYLCASLSGGSLSYNEQFFGPGTRLTVL.

This clonotype was observed once. The rearrangement links TRBV5-4 to TRBJ2-1, with D maybe TRBD2 (6 bases). Germline V gives CDR1 SGHNT, CDR2 YYREEE (reference sequence). V gave up 1 base and J gave up 6 bases, with 17 bases separating them. The CDR3 consists of 16 residues. CDR3 bases: TGTGCCAGCAGCTTGTCGGCGGGGCAGCGAATCAATGAGCAGTTCTTC. Its protein product is CASSLSAGQRINEQFF.

The CDR3 DNA reads as TGTGCCAGTAGTGAGGACAGGACGAACACTAACAATGAGCAGTTCTTC. Amino acids: CASSEDRTNTNNEQFF. The V call is TRBV19, the J call TRBJ2-1, with TRBD1 matching 7 bases. The CDR3 totals 16 residues. Per germline, CDR1 LNHDA and CDR2 SQIVND (reference sequence). Trimming cost V 5 bases and J 5 bases; bases outside gene matches: 12.

J is TRBJ2-1 and V is TRBV6-2 or TRBV6-3, with a weak D call TRBD1 (5 bases). The CDR3 consists of 14 residues. CDR1 and CDR2 (germline): MNHEY, SVGEGT. Trimming shortened V by 6 bases and J by 7 bases, and 16 bases separated the two germline ends. The CDR3 sequence: CASSHIREENEQFF. CDR3 bases: TGTGCCAGCAGCCATATCAGGGAAGAGAATGAGCAGTTCTTC.

The CDR3 DNA sequence: TGTGCCAGCAGTCGGGGACAGGTCAGCTCCTATAATTCACCCCTCCACTTT. It codes for CASSRGQVSSYNSPLHF. The chain combines TRBV12-3 or TRBV12-4 with TRBJ1-6; 8 bases align to TRBD1. V lost 5 bases to trimming and J lost 0 bases; unmatched junction nucleotides: 6. The length of the CDR3 is 17 residues.

The chain recombines TRBV5-5 with TRBJ2-3; D possibly uses TRBD1 or TRBD2 (6 bases each). This CDR3 has 15 amino acids. Per germline, CDR1 SGHKS and CDR2 YYEKEE (reference sequence). V lost 0 bases, J lost 6 bases, and 14 bases lay in between. This CDR3 reads CASSLDREVWDTQYF. CDR3 DNA sequence: TGTGCCAGCAGCTTGGACAGGGAGGTGTGGGATACGCAGTATTTT.

The V call is TRBV20-1, the J call TRBJ2-7; D might be TRBD2 (6 bases). The DNA end lines up better with TRBJ2-5; the J call may be wrong. Germline V CDR1 and CDR2: DFQATT, SNEGSKA (reference sequence). The CDR3 sequence is 12 residues long. The CDR3 reads CSARSGRETQYF. The CDR3 bases are TGCAGTGCTAGGAGCGGGCGGGAGACCCAGTACTTC.

The chain couples TRBV7-9 to TRBJ1-2; tentative D call: TRBD1 (5 bases). This CDR3 comprises 16 residues. The ends were cut back, 2 bases at V and 1 base at J, with 14 bases in the middle. Germline V gives CDR1 SEHNR, CDR2 FQNEAQ (reference sequence). Written as DNA, the CDR3 is TGTGCCAGCAGCTTAAAAATCCCGACAGATAACTATGGCTACACCTTC. Translation gives CASSLKIPTDNYGYTF.

Notes on this clonotype: The junction does not match germline at one end; this may be a read error. The V and J genes are TRBV6-5 and TRBJ1-1; 9 nucleotides match TRBD1. The CDR3 runs 18 residues. Germline CDR1 reads MNHEY; CDR2 reads SVGAGI. The CDR3 DNA reads as TGTGTCAGCAGTTACTCGATTCTTACAGGGGGCAAGGACACTGAAGCTTTCTTT. Translating gives CVSSYSILTGGKDTEAFF.

Notes on this clonotype: A read error may account for a junction end that differs from germline. The chain links TRBV28 to TRBJ1-2; TRBD1 matches at 9 bases. Germline V gene lookup returns CDR1 MDHEN and CDR2 SYDVKM. There are 14 residues in the CDR3. For the CDR3, the DNA is TGTGCCAGTAGTTTATCCCGACAGGGGGGCGGCTACACCTTC. Translating it yields CASSLSRQGGGYTF.

This sequence joins TRBV20-1 and TRBJ2-1; D could derive from TRBD1 or TRBD2 (5 bases each). V lost 2 bases, J lost 0 bases, and 11 bases lay in between. The CDR3 spans 15 residues. CDR1 DFQATT and CDR2 SNEGSKA come from the germline V gene (reference sequence). This CDR3 reads CSARNGAYSYNEQFF. The CDR3 region has the DNA TGCAGTGCTAGAAACGGGGCTTACTCCTACAATGAGCAGTTCTTC.

This clonotype has a handful of counts. This chain links TRBV3-1 with TRBJ2-1; D not resolved. The CDR3 is 15 residues long. V was clipped by 0 bases and J by 4 bases, with 10 bases between them. Germline V lookup: CDR1 LGHDT, CDR2 YNNKEL (reference sequence). The CDR3 reads CASSQDPAAYNEQFF. DNA of the CDR3: TGTGCCAGCAGCCAAGATCCCGCAGCGTACAATGAGCAGTTCTTC.

This chain joins TRBV5-4 and TRBJ2-7, with no clear D. Trimming shortened V by 1 base and J by 3 bases, and 11 bases separated the two germline ends. CDR3 size: 14 residues. Germline-derived CDR1 and CDR2 are SGHNT and YYREEE (reference sequence). In DNA, the CDR3 is TGTGCCAGCAGCTTGTCCTCGGAAGGCTACGAGCAGTACTTC. This codes for CASSLSSEGYEQYF.